This T cell receptor beta chain was identified during a study of blood T cell repertoires in COVID-19. Study at large: Spain, Italy and the United States supplied samples that represented acute and convalescent COVID-19. The cDNA or gDNA used as material had been derived from T cells, B-cell-depleted T cells, or PBMCs.

This CDR3 is built from 15 residues. Methods used by the authors: Reference gene primers were amplified, and this amplification served to estimate nucleated cell counts. Clones were sequenced by immunoSEQ multiplex PCR, and TCRdb holds only the in-frame ones, with some missing. That table supplies the V and J calls and clone size; D and trimming were determined from the DNA. This sample carries 200,000 to 300,000 clones, about 89% of them seen once, and the ten largest clones take over 7.5%. The TCR originated in a man aged 35 to 55 who had recovered from COVID-19. This chain joins TRBV21-1 and TRBJ2-1; the table's D call, TRBD2, has no DNA check behind it. TRBV21-1 is designated a pseudogene. Sequences were obtained from peripheral blood. The CDR3 reads CASSKDGRVGNEQFF. The CDR3 DNA is TGTGCCAGCAGCAAAGACGGGAGGGTGGGGAATGAGCAGTTCTTC.